This T cell receptor beta chain was documented in a study of cytomegalovirus exposure and HLA in healthy donors. This CDR3 is built from 14 residues. Trimming left V 5 bases short and J 4 bases short, with 13 bases between. Germline assignment: CDR1 SGHAT and CDR2 FQNNGV. Profiled with immunoSEQ multiplex PCR; TCRdb holds only in-frame clones, not every one. This table has 60,000 to 65,000 clones, 95% appearing once. Sequenced input: PBMCs. This sequence joins TRBV11-2 and TRBJ2-3, with D perhaps matching TRBD1 (6 bases). This receptor was identified in a woman under 30 in good health and CMV-seropositive. In DNA form, the CDR3 reads TGTGCCAGCAGCACCCCAGGGGTCCCAGATACGCAGTATTTT. It yields the protein CASSTPGVPDTQYF.